Presented here are 21 T cell receptor beta chains from one specimen sequenced in a study of T cells in Graves' hyperthyroidism and ophthalmopathy. RNA transcripts served as the template for amplifying TCR beta CDR3 regions. With the HTBI primer set, the TCR CDR3 went through a first round of RT-PCR. TCRdb used MiXCR to reprocess the multiplex PCR reads, holding one entry per CDR3 protein. The sample carries 500,000 to 600,000 distinct CDR3 sequences, under 60% recorded once. The sample taken for sequencing was peripheral blood or thyroid tissue (not recorded which). The receptors were gathered from a woman younger than 35 with Graves' hyperthyroidism.

As for this clonotype: A read error may be the cause here, since a much bigger clone is one base away. Since no conserved phenylalanine or tryptophan closes the CDR3, a read error is the likely cause. The chain couples TRBV13 to TRBJ1-5; maybe TRBD1 (5 bases). The ends were cut back, 6 bases at V and 3 bases at J, with 12 bases in the middle. The V gene's germline CDR1 is PRHDT and CDR2 FYEKMQ (reference sequence). The CDR3 sequence is 14 residues long. The DNA for the CDR3 is TGTGCCAGCAGTGCCGGGACCGACAATCAGCCCCAGCATTCT. Translated, it gives CASSAGTDNQPQHS.

This clonotype was observed once. The conserved phenylalanine or tryptophan normally closing the CDR3 is absent here, so this likely arose from a read error. The DNA is omitted, as the CDR3 cannot be located on it reliably, and the CDR3 follows TCRdb's listing. This chain connects TRBV9 to TRBJ1-2. In germline, CDR1 is SGDLS, CDR2 YYNGEE. The CDR3 is 9 amino acids long, termini counted. CDR3 residues: CASSVELAG.

This clonotype has ten or more counts. The chain combines TRBV20-1 with TRBJ1-1, with 7 nucleotides matching TRBD1. The germline V gene has CDR1 DFQATT and CDR2 SNEGSKA (reference sequence). The CDR3 has 13 amino acids. With 6 bases clipped from V and 6 bases from J, the junction kept 10 bases outside the gene matches. This CDR3 reads CSAPDRARAEAFF. The CDR3 nucleotides read TGCAGTGCGCCAGACAGGGCGAGGGCTGAAGCTTTCTTT.

In its sample, this clonotype was seen a few times. The chain employs TRBV2 and TRBJ2-3, with TRBD2 matching over 8 bases. CDR1 and CDR2 (germline): SNHLY, FYNNEI. CDR3 size: 14 residues. V was clipped by 11 bases and J by 4 bases; unmatched bases: 11. CDR3 residues: CAQGWREVSDTQYF. The CDR3 DNA is TGTGCCCAGGGATGGCGGGAGGTGTCAGATACGCAGTATTTT.

The rearrangement joins TRBV7-9 to TRBJ2-2; 9 bases map to TRBD2. Germline V gives CDR1 SEHNR, CDR2 FQNEAQ (reference sequence). V shed 5 bases and J 0 bases; nucleotides not matched to a gene: 4. The CDR3 has 16 amino acids. As DNA, the CDR3 is TGTGCCAGCAGCCGATTAGCGGGAGCGAACACCGGGGAGCTGTTTTTT. Translating gives CASSRLAGANTGELFF.

The chain combines TRBV6-5 with TRBJ2-2; D is unresolved. The DNA end is a closer match to TRBJ2-3, so the J assignment may be wrong. The CDR3 is 13 residues long. Germline V gene sequence: CDR1 MNHEY, CDR2 SVGAGI. CDR3 nucleotides: TGTGCCAGCAGTCCCACGGCCGGCGATACGCAGTATTTT. It is translated as CASSPTAGDTQYF.

At least ten counts were recorded for this clonotype. The chain is built from TRBV7-9 and TRBJ2-7; D is ambiguous. The CDR3 contains 13 residues. CDR1 is SEHNR and CDR2 is FQNEAQ in the germline V gene (reference sequence). V was shortened by 4 bases and J by 3 bases, with 10 bases between the two germline ends. CDR3 region: CASSSTIDYEQYF. CDR3 in DNA: TGTGCCAGCAGCTCGACAATTGACTACGAGCAGTACTTC.

The chain links TRBV29-1 to TRBJ2-5; 9 bases map to TRBD2. The CDR3 is 14 residues long. From germline, CDR1 is SQVTM and CDR2 ANQGSEA. The J segment lost 4 bases and the V segment lost 5 bases, leaving 8 bases of the junction unmatched. CDR3 loop: CSVPTLAGRETQYF. Written as DNA, the CDR3 is TGCAGCGTTCCCACCCTAGCGGGAAGAGAGACCCAGTACTTC. The variable domain in full, with the rest retrieved from reference TRBV29-1 and TRBJ2-5, is SAVISQKPSRDICQRGTSLTIQCQVDSQVTMMFWYRQQPGQSLTLIATANQGSEATYESGFVIDKFPISRPNLTFSTLTVSNMSPEDSSIYLCSVPTLAGRETQYFGPGTRLLVL.

This clonotype appeared once. The gene calls are TRBV10-2 and TRBJ1-1; D is unresolved. Germline CDR1 and CDR2: WSHSY and SAAADI. This CDR3 has 13 residues. Trimming shortened V by 6 bases and J by 0 bases, and 8 bases separated the two germline ends. CDR3 DNA sequence: TGCGCCAGCAGGGGGAGAATGAACACTGAAGCTTTCTTT. Translating it yields CASRGRMNTEAFF.

The genes are TRBV7-3 and TRBJ2-1; tentatively, D is TRBD1 (5 bases). The V gene's germline CDR1 is SGHTA and CDR2 FQGTGA. The V end was cut by 5 bases, the J end by 0 bases, with 11 bases between. The CDR3 consists of 15 residues. CDR3 in DNA: TGTGCCAGCAGCCCCTACGACAGCTCCTACAATGAGCAGTTCTTC. Encoded protein: CASSPYDSSYNEQFF.

The sample holds a few counts of this clonotype. The chain uses TRBV29-1 and TRBJ2-1; D is unclear. This CDR3 spans 11 amino acids. The V and J ends lost 4 bases and 5 bases respectively, with 6 bases between them. Germline V gives CDR1 SQVTM, CDR2 ANQGSEA. CDR3 amino acids: CSVVLHNEQFF. In DNA form, the CDR3 reads TGCAGCGTTGTACTTCACAATGAGCAGTTCTTC.

The genes are TRBV7-2 and TRBJ2-5; 11 bases are a match to TRBD2. CDR1 and CDR2 from the germline V gene are SGHTA and FQGNSA. This CDR3 spans 18 amino acids. V lost 11 bases and J lost 0; bases outside the gene matches: 17. CDR3 bases: TGTGCCTGGAGTGTACTGGCTAGCGGGAGGTACAACCAAGAGACCCAGTACTTC. This gives the protein CAWSVLASGRYNQETQYF.

This clonotype has a count of ten or more. V is TRBV12-5 and J is TRBJ1-5, with D perhaps TRBD1 (5 bases). CDR1 is LGHNT and CDR2 is FRNRAP in the germline V gene. V shed 0 bases and J shed 2 bases, with 8 bases lying between them. This CDR3 contains 15 residues. The CDR3 reads CASGLVQGGNQPQHF. The CDR3 region has the DNA TGTGCTAGTGGTTTGGTTCAGGGTGGCAATCAGCCCCAGCATTTT.

This clonotype showed up many times. This rearrangement joins TRBV5-6 to TRBJ2-5; D is ambiguous. The germline CDR1 and CDR2 sequences are SGHDT and YYEEEE. CDR3 length: 15 residues. The germline V and J ends were trimmed by 4 bases and 5 bases, with 18 bases remaining between them. The chain's CDR3 is CASSKVGSQKETQYF. The CDR3 nucleotides read TGTGCCAGCAGCAAGGTCGGATCTCAGAAGGAGACCCAGTACTTC.

The table lists this clonotype with many counts. The chain couples TRBV20-1 to TRBJ2-7; TRBD2 matches 7 bases. This CDR3 region has 14 residues. The V gene end was trimmed by 6 bases and the J gene end by 6 bases; junction bases not matched to a gene: 14. The germline V gene encodes CDR1 DFQATT and CDR2 SNEGSKA (reference sequence). CDR3 nucleotides: TGCAGTGCCCCTGATTGGGCGGGAGTGGGCGAGCAGTACTTC. Residues: CSAPDWAGVGEQYF.

This clonotype was counted many times. The V gene is TRBV7-2, the J gene TRBJ1-1; 9 bases are a match to TRBD1. Losses at the gene ends were 4 bases for V and 0 bases for J; bases not matched to a gene: 9. CDR3 size: 17 residues. Germline-derived CDR1 and CDR2 are SGHTA and FQGNSA. CDR3 protein: CASSSGTGYRMNTEAFF. CDR3 DNA sequence: TGTGCCAGCAGCTCAGGGACAGGGTATAGGATGAACACTGAAGCTTTCTTT.

The chain combines TRBV20-1 with TRBJ1-6; 12 nucleotides line up with TRBD1. This CDR3 is 19 amino acids long. Unmatched junction bases numbered 8, after V lost 0 bases and J lost 2 bases. In germline, CDR1 is DFQATT, CDR2 SNEGSKA (reference sequence). The CDR3 DNA reads as TGCAGTGCTAGAGACCCGGGACAGGGGGCGCGGACCTATAATTCACCCCTCCACTTT. It encodes CSARDPGQGARTYNSPLHF.

The table lists this clonotype with many counts. A much larger clone differs by one base, so this may be a read error. The V and J genes are TRBV6-4 and TRBJ2-2, with unresolved D. The length of the CDR3 is 10 residues. V shed 2 bases and J shed 8 bases, with 0 bases lying between them. Per germline, CDR1 MRHNA and CDR2 SNTAGT. The CDR3 DNA sequence: TGTGCCAGCAGTGACGGGGAGCTGTTTTTT. Protein: CASSDGELFF.

The chain couples TRBV15 to TRBJ1-2; 8 bases agree with TRBD1. Germline V gene data show CDR1 as LNHNV and CDR2 as YYDKDF (reference sequence). This CDR3 has 16 amino acids. V lost 3 bases to trimming and J lost 5 bases; unmatched junction nucleotides: 11. The CDR3, as DNA: TGTGCCACCAGCAGTTTAGGGGGACAGGCCAAATATGGCTACACCTTC. It is translated as CATSSLGGQAKYGYTF.

The rearrangement joins TRBV2 to TRBJ2-7; 11 nucleotides align to TRBD2. In germline, CDR1 is SNHLY, CDR2 FYNNEI. Trimming took 6 bases from V and 7 from J; bases not matched to a gene: 11. The length of the CDR3 is 15 residues. The CDR3 DNA sequence: TGTGCCAGCAGCCTTTTAGCGGGAGGGCTTGATGAGCAGTACTTC. The encoded protein is CASSLLAGGLDEQYF.

The gene calls are TRBV6-2 or TRBV6-3 and TRBJ1-5; D remains ambiguous. V was clipped by 4 bases and J by 8 bases, with 9 bases between them. This CDR3 has 12 residues. Germline V gene lookup returns CDR1 MNHEY and CDR2 SVGEGT. In nucleotides, the CDR3 is TGTGCCAGCAGTTTTGACCAAGAGCCCCAGCATTTT. Encoded protein: CASSFDQEPQHF.